The 28 T cell receptor beta chains in this list originate from one sample, sequenced in a study of OX40 agonist ivuxolimab in advanced cancers. Generated by immunoSEQ multiplex PCR, the TCRdb table keeps only in-frame clones and is missing some. This sample has approximately 44,000 clones, with about 85% found just once. The specimen comprised CD4+ or CD8+ T cells sorted from blood, sampled in a trial of the OX40 agonist ivuxolimab. All receptors come from an adult with an advanced solid tumor such as melanoma, head and neck, liver or kidney cancer.

The chain carries TRBV4-1 and TRBJ1-4, with a tentative D call TRBD1 (6 bases). V lost 4 bases and J 7 bases, leaving 16 bases between the germline ends. CDR1 MGHRA and CDR2 YSYEKL come from the germline V gene. The CDR3 consists of 15 residues. The CDR3 loop is CASSPTGLTSEKLFF. CDR3 sequence (DNA): TGCGCCAGCAGCCCAACAGGGTTGACTTCTGAAAAACTGTTTTTT.

The chain carries TRBV7-9 and TRBJ1-1; D unclear. Germline CDR1 SEHNR, CDR2 FQNEAQ (reference sequence). V lost 7 bases and J 3 bases, leaving 15 bases between the germline ends. The CDR3 extends over 14 amino acids. CDR3 protein: CASTPPGYDTEAFF. CDR3 DNA: TGTGCCAGCACCCCCCCGGGGTATGACACTGAAGCTTTCTTT.

The chain is built from TRBV14 and TRBJ1-1; no clear D gene. Germline CDR1 SGHDN, CDR2 FVKESK. The CDR3 covers 13 residues. V lost 0 bases to trimming and J lost 11 bases, with 13 bases between them. The CDR3 DNA is TGTGCCAGCAGCCAAGATGTGGGGTCGCGGGCTTTCTTT. It yields the protein CASSQDVGSRAFF.

This chain uses TRBV5-5 with TRBJ2-1, with D uncertain. The V gene lost 1 base and the J gene lost 10 bases, with 15 bases spanning the gap. The CDR3 is 14 amino acids. Looked up from germline, CDR1 is SGHKS and CDR2 is YYEKEE (reference sequence). CDR3 in amino acids: CASSLSGLQGEQFF. The DNA of the CDR3 is TGTGCCAGCAGCTTGTCGGGCCTTCAAGGGGAGCAGTTCTTC.

The rearrangement joins TRBV4-3 to TRBJ1-1; possibly TRBD1 for D (5 bases). Germline CDR1 is LGHNA and CDR2 is YSLEER. The germline V and J ends were trimmed by 0 bases and 3 bases, with 17 bases remaining between them. CDR3 length: 17 residues. The CDR3 DNA sequence: TGCGCCAGCAGCCAAGATACGGACCTCCGGGGGGACACTGAAGCTTTCTTT. Amino acid sequence: CASSQDTDLRGDTEAFF.

The chain links TRBV6-6 to TRBJ1-6; maybe TRBD1 (6 bases). The CDR3 is 14 residues long. V was cut by 7 bases and J by 9 bases, with 16 bases left in between. Germline-derived CDR1 and CDR2 are MNHNY and SVGAGI (reference sequence). The CDR3 here is CASTRGGGSSPLHF. The CDR3 DNA is TGTGCCAGCACTCGAGGGGGGGGTAGTTCACCCCTCCACTTT.

The chain combines TRBV30 with TRBJ1-1, with 8 bases identical to TRBD1. The CDR3 spans 13 residues. Germline CDR1 reads GTSNPN; CDR2 reads SVGIG (reference sequence). The junction had 4 bases not matched to a gene; V was cut back by 2 bases and J by 5 bases. CDR3 protein: CAWSYYRGTEAFF. The CDR3 DNA reads TGTGCCTGGAGTTACTACAGGGGGACTGAAGCTTTCTTT.

Remarks on this clone: One end of the junction varies from germline; a read error may be responsible. The V call is TRBV19, the J call TRBJ2-7; 8 bases line up with TRBD2. Germline assignment: CDR1 LNHDA and CDR2 SQIVND (reference sequence). This CDR3 comprises 14 residues. The chain's CDR3 is CASSITGGPRERYF. The DNA for the CDR3 is TGTGCCAGTAGTATTACGGGAGGGCCGAGAGAGCGGTACTTC.

The chain carries TRBV9 and TRBJ1-2; D unclear. The germline CDR1 and CDR2 sequences are SGDLS and YYNGEE. The ends were cut back, 4 bases at V and 7 bases at J, with 11 bases in the middle. The CDR3 runs 12 residues. The CDR3 bases are TGTGCCAGCAGCAAAACCCCCCTTGGCTACACCTTC. This encodes CASSKTPLGYTF.

The chain links TRBV5-1 to TRBJ1-4; D uncertain. V dropped 3 bases and J dropped 6 bases, with 9 bases sitting between them. Germline V gene sequence: CDR1 SGHRS, CDR2 YFSETQ. The CDR3 extends over 13 amino acids. This CDR3 reads CASSSDQDEKLFF. The CDR3 coding sequence is TGCGCCAGCAGCTCCGACCAAGATGAAAAACTGTTTTTT.

Of note for this clone: The sample carries other DNA sequences with the same CDR3. The V gene is TRBV11-2, the J gene TRBJ1-1; D is possibly TRBD1 (5 bases). The CDR3 covers 13 residues. Trimming took off 0 bases at V and 4 bases at J, with 6 bases between the two ends. Germline-derived CDR1 and CDR2 are SGHAT and FQNNGV. The CDR3 here is CASSLDGGTEAFF. The DNA for the CDR3 is TGTGCCAGCAGCTTAGACGGGGGCACTGAAGCTTTCTTT.

This chain uses TRBV5-1 with TRBJ2-3; D may correspond to TRBD1 or TRBD2 (5 bases each). This CDR3 region has 15 residues. CDR1 SGHRS and CDR2 YFSETQ come from the germline V gene. The V end was cut by 4 bases, the J end by 0 bases, with 12 bases between. The CDR3 sequence is CASSRGDSSTDTQYF. The CDR3 DNA follows: TGCGCCAGCAGCCGAGGGGATTCTAGCACAGATACGCAGTATTTT.

The table lists this clone with a few counts. The gene calls are TRBV5-6 and TRBJ2-5, with a weak D call TRBD2 (5 bases). Germline lookup yields CDR1 SGHDT and CDR2 YYEEEE. With 4 bases removed from V and 5 bases from J, the gap between germline ends came to 12 bases. CDR3 length: 13 amino acids. As DNA, the CDR3 is TGTGCCAGCAGCAGACCCACGGGGGAGACCCAGTACTTC. It is translated as CASSRPTGETQYF.

The chain combines TRBV5-8 with TRBJ2-6; TRBD1 is a possible D gene (6 bases). The CDR3 consists of 16 residues. CDR1 and CDR2 (germline): SGHTS, YDEGEE. The V end was cut by 3 bases, the J end by 1 base, with 11 bases between. Written as DNA, the CDR3 is TGTGCCAGCAGCTCGTACAGGGTTTCTGGGGCCAACGTCCTGACTTTC. It translates to CASSSYRVSGANVLTF.

The chain recombines TRBV5-1 with TRBJ2-3; 11 bases line up with TRBD2. V lost 7 bases, J lost 4 bases, and 11 bases stayed unmatched. Germline V gene data show CDR1 as SGHRS and CDR2 as YFSETQ. The CDR3 covers 16 residues. Written as DNA, the CDR3 is TGCGCCAGCTCGTCGCTAACTAGCGGGAGCTCAGATACGCAGTATTTT. Its translation: CASSSLTSGSSDTQYF.

In this sample, this clone turned up a few times. The chain recombines TRBV6-1 with TRBJ1-1; possible D gene TRBD1, 6 bases. Germline CDR1 MNHNS, CDR2 SASEGT. The CDR3 contains 14 residues. With 6 bases removed from V and 0 bases from J, the gap between germline ends came to 11 bases. CDR3: CASRPTGMNTEAFF. CDR3 coding DNA: TGTGCCAGCAGGCCGACAGGTATGAACACTGAAGCTTTCTTT.

This chain uses TRBV5-4 with TRBJ2-2; 15 nucleotides align to TRBD2. Germline loops: CDR1 SGHNT, CDR2 YYREEE (reference sequence). V gave up 6 bases and J gave up 3 bases; unmatched junction bases: 9. The CDR3 totals 18 residues. CDR3 in DNA: TGTGCCAGCACCTCCGGACTAGCGGGAGGGATGGACACCGGGGAGCTGTTTTTT. Translated, it gives CASTSGLAGGMDTGELFF.

The chain uses TRBV5-1 and TRBJ2-3; 7 positions match TRBD1. This CDR3 spans 15 amino acids. Germline CDR1 reads SGHRS; CDR2 reads YFSETQ. J was trimmed by 2 bases and V by 6 bases; bases with no gene match: 9. CDR3 bases: TGCGCCAGCACCCGGACAGGAGACCACACAGATACGCAGTATTTT. Its translation: CASTRTGDHTDTQYF. The variable domain in full, with the rest retrieved from reference TRBV5-1 and TRBJ2-3, is KAGVTQTPRYLIKTRGQQVTLSCSPISGHRSVSWYQQTPGQGLQFLFEYFSETQRNKGNFPGRFSGRQFSNSRSEMNVSTLELGDSALYLCASTRTGDHTDTQYFGPGTRLTVL.

The chain is built from TRBV14 and TRBJ1-2; tentatively, D is TRBD1 (6 bases). The CDR3 consists of 14 residues. Trimming stripped 1 base from V and 2 bases from J, with 8 bases between. CDR1 is SGHDN and CDR2 is FVKESK in the germline V gene. DNA for the CDR3: TGTGCCAGCAGCCAAGCAGGGGTGAACTATGGCTACACCTTC. Translation gives CASSQAGVNYGYTF.

This clone was seen just once. The rearrangement joins TRBV28 to TRBJ1-4; D gene ambiguous. In germline, CDR1 is MDHEN, CDR2 SYDVKM. The CDR3 runs to 16 residues. Trimming took 5 bases from V and 8 from J, leaving 21 bases between them. The CDR3 DNA is TGTGCCAGCAGTACCAGCACGCAAGCGCCTCAGGAAAAACTGTTTTTT. Translation: CASSTSTQAPQEKLFF.

The rearrangement links TRBV5-4 to TRBJ2-5, with 8 nucleotides matching TRBD2. The germline gives CDR1 SGHNT, CDR2 YYREEE (reference sequence). The V and J ends lost 4 bases and 5 bases, in that order; junction bases with no gene match: 10. The length of the CDR3 is 15 residues. Written as DNA, the CDR3 is TGTGCCAGCAGCGCCGCAGCGGGAGATGCCGAGACCCAGTACTTC. Translated, it gives CASSAAAGDAETQYF.

This clone was seen a handful of times. This chain links TRBV18 with TRBJ2-1; TRBD2 aligns across 10 bases. V lost 4 bases and J lost 3; bases outside the gene matches: 3. The CDR3 totals 15 residues. Germline V gene sequence: CDR1 KGHSH, CDR2 LQKENI. CDR3 in amino acids: CASSLRTSGYNEQFF. CDR3 DNA sequence: TGTGCCAGCTCACTCCGGACTAGCGGCTACAATGAGCAGTTCTTC. The variable domain in full, completed from reference TRBV18 and TRBJ2-1, reads NAGVMQNPRHLVRRRGQEARLRCSPMKGHSHVYWYRQLPEEGLKFMVYLQKENIIDESGMPKERFSAEFPKEGPSILRIQQVVRGDSAAYFCASSLRTSGYNEQFFGPGTRLTVL.

This chain links TRBV5-6 with TRBJ1-3, with D uncertain. The V gene lost 2 bases and the J gene lost 1 base, with 10 bases spanning the gap. The CDR3 has 15 residues. CDR1 is SGHDT and CDR2 is YYEEEE in the germline V gene. DNA of the CDR3: TGTGCCAGCAGCTTACTGGTGGGGTCTGGAAACACCATATATTTT. Its translation is CASSLLVGSGNTIYF.

The CDR3 loop is CASSQGGTSGKGHEQFF. The CDR3 nucleotides are TGTGCCAGCAGCCAGGGGGGGACTAGCGGTAAAGGGCATGAGCAGTTCTTC. The chain links TRBV4-2 to TRBJ2-1; 11 bases map to TRBD2. CDR1 and CDR2 from the germline V gene are LGHNA and YNFKEQ. Losses at the gene ends were 3 bases for V and 8 bases for J; bases not matched to a gene: 12. The CDR3 is 17 residues long.

This rearrangement joins TRBV19 to TRBJ2-1; TRBD2 agrees at 7 bases. This CDR3 region has 16 residues. The trim removed 3 bases at V and 10 bases at J, leaving 15 bases unmatched. The germline CDR1 and CDR2 sequences are LNHDA and SQIVND (reference sequence). CDR3 nucleotide sequence: TGTGCCAGTAGTATCGGGCTAGCGGTTGGGTTGGGGGAGCAGTTCTTC. Encoded protein: CASSIGLAVGLGEQFF.

The rearrangement uses TRBV5-4 and TRBJ2-5; D possibly corresponds to TRBD2 (5 bases). The CDR3 length is 15 residues. CDR1 and CDR2 (germline): SGHNT, YYREEE (reference sequence). The V gene lost 4 bases and the J gene lost 1 base, with 14 bases spanning the gap. CDR3 in amino acids: CASSRRVAGQETQYF. In DNA form, the CDR3 reads TGTGCCAGCAGCAGACGGGTCGCGGGCCAAGAGACCCAGTACTTC.

This clone has a handful of counts. This rearrangement joins TRBV10-3 to TRBJ1-1, with 8 nucleotides matching TRBD1. Per germline, CDR1 ENHRY and CDR2 SYGVKD. This CDR3 comprises 13 residues. Trimming took 11 bases from V and 0 from J; bases not matched to a gene: 5. The CDR3 region has the DNA TGTGCCTTACGACAGGGGCTGAACACTGAAGCTTTCTTT. Its translation is CALRQGLNTEAFF.

The chain uses TRBV4-2 and TRBJ2-5; 8 positions match TRBD2. This CDR3 contains 15 residues. Trimming at V came to 4 bases and at J to 3 bases, leaving 7 bases not matched to a gene. Germline V CDR1 and CDR2: LGHNA, YNFKEQ. The CDR3: CASSPLSGSKETQYF. The CDR3 DNA follows: TGTGCCAGCAGCCCGTTAAGCGGGAGCAAAGAGACCCAGTACTTC.